This TCR beta chain was sequenced during a study of OX40 agonist ivuxolimab in advanced cancers. General study results and limits: Both CD4+ and CD8+ T cell populations in blood had undergone clonal expansion by week 6 at 0.1 to 3.0 mg/kg. Certain nonresponders additionally had low normalized T-cell clonal expansion.

Regarding this clone: Its antigen is unknown. Here the CDR3 omits its conserved ending phenylalanine or tryptophan, so a read error is the likely source.

The length of the CDR3 is 13 residues. Germline V lookup: CDR1 SGHNT, CDR2 YENEEA. Trimming took off 2 bases at V and 2 bases at J, with 3 bases between the two ends. Profiled with immunoSEQ multiplex PCR; TCRdb holds only in-frame clones, not every one. The sample holds tens of thousands of clones, more than 80% seen once. The clonotype comes from an adult with an advanced solid tumor such as melanoma, head and neck, liver or kidney cancer. The source was CD4+ or CD8+ T cells sorted from blood, collected in a trial of the OX40 agonist ivuxolimab. This chain links TRBV11-3 with TRBJ2-2; no firm D call. For the CDR3, the DNA is TGTGCCAGCAGCTTACCCAACACCGGGGAGCTGTTTCTT. It yields the protein CASSLPNTGELFL.